Below are 9 T cell receptor beta chains sequenced from a single sample in a study of T cell responses to AZD1222 COVID-19 vaccine. Here immunoSEQ multiplex PCR was the method, and the copy in TCRdb shows in-frame clones only, minus some. The sample holds 90,000 to 150,000 clones; around 89% are singletons and the top ten take around 7.1%. The sequences come from peripheral blood, collected 28 days after the second AZD1222 dose. All receptors come from an adult who received the AZD1222 COVID-19 vaccine.

The chain employs TRBV18 and TRBJ1-5, with 8 bases lining up with TRBD1. V shed 9 bases and J 3 bases; nucleotides not matched to a gene: 10. Germline CDR1 KGHSH, CDR2 LQKENI. The CDR3 is 15 amino acids. CDR3 sequence reads: CASSFGQGANQPQHF. Written as DNA, the CDR3 is TGTGCCAGTAGCTTCGGACAGGGAGCCAATCAGCCCCAGCATTTT.

This sequence joins TRBV7-3 and TRBJ2-5; possible D gene TRBD1, 5 bases. CDR3 size: 15 residues. V was clipped by 3 bases and J by 5 bases, with 16 bases between them. The V gene's germline CDR1 is SGHTA and CDR2 FQGTGA. The CDR3 nucleotides read TGTGCCAGCAGCTTTTTTGCGACAGAATGGGAGACCCAGTACTTC. This encodes CASSFFATEWETQYF.

The rearrangement joins TRBV2 to TRBJ2-5, with a weak D call TRBD1 (5 bases). Germline CDR1 SNHLY, CDR2 FYNNEI. Trimming left V 6 bases short and J 7 bases short, with 15 bases between. This CDR3 region has 13 residues. The CDR3 sequence is CASRIRVDGTQYF. CDR3 nucleotides: TGTGCCAGCAGAATCAGGGTCGACGGGACCCAGTACTTC.

This sequence joins TRBV4-1 and TRBJ1-4; 7 bases line up with TRBD1. This CDR3 comprises 14 residues. With 1 base clipped from V and 7 bases from J, the junction kept 3 bases outside the gene matches. CDR1 and CDR2 (germline): MGHRA, YSYEKL. The CDR3, as DNA: TGCGCCAGCAGCCAAGCAGGGGGAGGTGAAAAACTGTTTTTT. Translating it yields CASSQAGGGEKLFF.

This chain uses TRBV27 with TRBJ2-7; TRBD2 matches at 7 bases. J gave up 3 bases and V 6 bases, and 14 bases lay outside the gene matches. The CDR3 sequence is 16 residues long. CDR1 and CDR2 (germline): MNHEY, SMNVEV (reference sequence). The CDR3 loop is CASRSIEAGVNYEQYF. In DNA, the CDR3 is TGTGCCAGCAGATCTATTGAGGCGGGAGTTAACTACGAGCAGTACTTC.

The chain is built from TRBV6-5 and TRBJ1-2; D is perhaps TRBD1 (6 bases). The CDR3 spans 13 residues. CDR1 MNHEY and CDR2 SVGAGI come from the germline V gene. Between the trimmed V and J ends, which lost 7 bases and 2 bases, there was a span of 11 bases. The CDR3 nucleotides are TGTGCCAGCACGGGACACTTAAACTATGGCTACACCTTC. Its protein product is CASTGHLNYGYTF.

V usage is TRBV11-3 and J usage is TRBJ1-3; D not resolved. This CDR3 has 14 amino acids. Trimming pared 5 bases from V and 0 bases from J, leaving 8 bases between. Germline CDR1 reads SGHNT; CDR2 reads YENEEA. Written as DNA, the CDR3 is TGTGCCAGCAGCCCCCGGGGCTCTGGAAACACCATATATTTT. Protein product: CASSPRGSGNTIYF.

The chain couples TRBV2 to TRBJ2-5, with 7 bases aligning to TRBD1. J was trimmed by 2 bases and V by 7 bases; bases with no gene match: 7. This CDR3 is 14 amino acids long. The germline V gene encodes CDR1 SNHLY and CDR2 FYNNEI. CDR3 bases: TGTGCCAGCACCAGACAGGGATCTCAAGAGACCCAGTACTTC. It encodes CASTRQGSQETQYF.

The gene calls are TRBV20-1 and TRBJ1-1, with 9 bases identical to TRBD1. With V trimmed by 3 bases and J by 0 bases, 5 bases remained unmatched. Looked up from germline, CDR1 is DFQATT and CDR2 is SNEGSKA (reference sequence). CDR3 length equals 15 residues. CDR3 residues: CSASGQGTMNTEAFF. The CDR3 region has the DNA TGCAGTGCTAGTGGACAGGGGACCATGAACACTGAAGCTTTCTTT.